This TCR beta chain derives from a study of cytomegalovirus exposure and HLA in healthy donors. Study-wide results and limits: Presence/absence analyses supposed approximately even sequencing depth among donors. CMV serostatus was the only immune exposure information that was available.

PCR primers comprised 60 Vbeta and 13 Jbeta primers. Repertoires were generated with immunoSEQ multiplex PCR, while TCRdb's copy carries only in-frame clones and drops some. The table shows approximately 150,000 clones, with around 79% occurring only once. For this clone: Its matching antigen is unknown.

Per germline, CDR1 SGHDT and CDR2 YYEEEE. The CDR3 has 15 residues. V was cut by 3 bases and J by 5 bases, with 15 bases left in between. The chain is built from TRBV5-6 and TRBJ2-1; D is possibly TRBD2 (6 bases). What was sequenced was PBMCs. This TCR derives from a male donor in good health and CMV-seropositive. CDR3 DNA: TGTGCCAGCAGCTATAGCCGGAGGGCGGACAATGAGCAGTTCTTC. This translates into CASSYSRRADNEQFF.